This T cell receptor beta chain was observed in a study of shared clonotypes between healthy human individuals. Naive CD8 cells lacked CD45RO and underwent positive selection for CCR7, leaving out terminally differentiated effector memory CD45RA+ cells. Assay: immunoSEQ multiplex PCR; the TCRdb copy retains only in-frame clones and omits some. The repertoire holds millions of clones, with just under 95% as singletons. The J segment lost 8 bases and the V segment lost 1 base, leaving 3 bases of the junction unmatched. The CDR3 totals 15 residues. Per germline, CDR1 SGHVS and CDR2 FQNEAQ. The sequence was obtained from a man aged 18 to 35 in good health. Sequenced sample: naive CD8+ T cells sorted from blood. The V gene is TRBV7-8, the J gene TRBJ2-1, with 12 bases matching TRBD2. In DNA, the CDR3 is TGTGCCAGCAGCTTAGAACTAGCGGGGGGCCATGAGCAGTTCTTC. This sequence encodes CASSLELAGGHEQFF.